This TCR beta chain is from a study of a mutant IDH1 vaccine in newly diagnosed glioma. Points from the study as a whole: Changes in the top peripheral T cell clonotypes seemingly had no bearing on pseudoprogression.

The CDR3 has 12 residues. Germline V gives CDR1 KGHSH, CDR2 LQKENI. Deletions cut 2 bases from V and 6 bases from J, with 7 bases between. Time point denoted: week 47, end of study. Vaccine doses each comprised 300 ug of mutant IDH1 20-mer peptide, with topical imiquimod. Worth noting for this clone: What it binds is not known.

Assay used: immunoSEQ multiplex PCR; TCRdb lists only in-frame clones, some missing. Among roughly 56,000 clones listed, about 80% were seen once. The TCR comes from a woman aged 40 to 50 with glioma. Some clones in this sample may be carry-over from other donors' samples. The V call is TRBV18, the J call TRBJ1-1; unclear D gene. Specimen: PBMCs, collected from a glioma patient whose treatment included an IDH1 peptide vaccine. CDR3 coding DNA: TGTGCCAGCTCACCAGTCCGGGCTGAAGCTTTCTTT. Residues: CASSPVRAEAFF.